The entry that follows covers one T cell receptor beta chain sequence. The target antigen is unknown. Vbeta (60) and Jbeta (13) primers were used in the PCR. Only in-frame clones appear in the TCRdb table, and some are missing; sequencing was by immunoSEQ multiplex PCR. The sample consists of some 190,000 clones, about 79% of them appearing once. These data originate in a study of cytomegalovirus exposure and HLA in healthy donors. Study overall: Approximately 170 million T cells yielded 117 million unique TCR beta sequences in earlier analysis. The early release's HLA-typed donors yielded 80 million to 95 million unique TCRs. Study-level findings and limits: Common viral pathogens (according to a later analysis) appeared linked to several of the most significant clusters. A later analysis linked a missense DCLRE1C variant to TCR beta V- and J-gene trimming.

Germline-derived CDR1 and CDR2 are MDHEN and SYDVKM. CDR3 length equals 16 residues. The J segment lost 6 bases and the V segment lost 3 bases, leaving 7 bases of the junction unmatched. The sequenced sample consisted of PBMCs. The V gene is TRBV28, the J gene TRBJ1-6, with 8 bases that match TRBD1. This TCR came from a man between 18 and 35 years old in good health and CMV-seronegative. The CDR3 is CASSLEGQVINSPLHF. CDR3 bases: TGTGCCAGCAGTTTGGAGGGACAGGTCATTAATTCACCCCTCCACTTT.